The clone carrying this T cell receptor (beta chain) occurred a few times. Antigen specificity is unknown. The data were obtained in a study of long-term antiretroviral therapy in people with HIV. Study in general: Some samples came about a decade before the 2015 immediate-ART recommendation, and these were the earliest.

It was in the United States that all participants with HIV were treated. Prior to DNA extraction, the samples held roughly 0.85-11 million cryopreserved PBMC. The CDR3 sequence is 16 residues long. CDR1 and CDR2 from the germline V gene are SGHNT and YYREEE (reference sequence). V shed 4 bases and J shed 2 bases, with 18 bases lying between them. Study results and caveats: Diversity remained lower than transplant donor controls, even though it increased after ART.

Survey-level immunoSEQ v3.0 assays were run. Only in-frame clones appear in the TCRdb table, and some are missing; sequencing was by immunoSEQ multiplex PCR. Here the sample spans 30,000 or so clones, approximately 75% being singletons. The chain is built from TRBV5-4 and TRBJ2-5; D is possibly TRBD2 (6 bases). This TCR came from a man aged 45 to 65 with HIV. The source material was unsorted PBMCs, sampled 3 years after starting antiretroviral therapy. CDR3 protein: CASSGSGLSNQETQYF. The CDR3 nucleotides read TGTGCCAGCAGCGGCTCGGGACTTTCGAATCAAGAGACCCAGTACTTC.